This TCR beta chain was identified during a study of somatic mutations in cytotoxic T cells in rheumatoid arthritis. The table came from immunoSEQ multiplex PCR; TCRdb's copy has only in-frame clones and leaves some out. Of 15,000 to 20,000 clones in the sample, roughly 72% were seen once. V gave up 5 bases and J gave up 6 bases, with 16 bases separating them. The CDR3 consists of 15 residues. The germline V gene has CDR1 SEHNR and CDR2 FQNEAQ (reference sequence). The investigators isolated CD4+ and CD8+ cells by positive magnetic bead selection and checked their purity by flow cytometry. Study conclusions and caveats: Reported slight underrepresentation of TRBV07 in rheumatoid arthritis patients was not subjected to multiple-comparison adjustment. Any difference in CD8+ T-cell clonality between patients who had rheumatoid arthritis and healthy controls who were age-matched was not statistically significant. Of around 60 patients, fewer than ten had a largest CD8+ clone that exceeded 20% of CD8+ cells.

Comments on this clone: Its matching antigen is unknown.

This sequence originates from a man in his fifties or sixties in good health. The chain employs TRBV7-9 and TRBJ2-2; a possible D gene is TRBD1 (6 bases). The material sequenced was CD8+ T cells sorted from blood. CDR3 nucleotides: TGTGCCAGCAGCACTAGGACAGAGAGACCCGGGGAGCTGTTTTTT. Encoded protein: CASSTRTERPGELFF.